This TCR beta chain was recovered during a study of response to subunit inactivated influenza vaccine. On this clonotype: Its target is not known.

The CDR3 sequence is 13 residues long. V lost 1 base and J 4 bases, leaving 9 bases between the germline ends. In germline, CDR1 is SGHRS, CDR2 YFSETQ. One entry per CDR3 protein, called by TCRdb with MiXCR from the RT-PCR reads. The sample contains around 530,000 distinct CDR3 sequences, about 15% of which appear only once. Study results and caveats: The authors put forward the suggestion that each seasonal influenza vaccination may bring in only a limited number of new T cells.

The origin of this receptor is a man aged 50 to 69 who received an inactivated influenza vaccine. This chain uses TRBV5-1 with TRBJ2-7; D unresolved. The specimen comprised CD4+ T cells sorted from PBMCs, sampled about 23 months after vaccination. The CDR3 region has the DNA TGCGCCAGCAGCTTGCAAGGGAAGTACGAGCAGTACTTC. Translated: CASSLQGKYEQYF.